The source of this TCR beta chain is a study of T-cell memory formation after mild COVID-19. Study at large: Most TCR clusters belonged to a single donor. Broader study findings: Some clones that responded turned up in pre-infection memory, which suggests that cross-reactive memory joined in. Mainly CM and EM harbored the contracting CD4+ clones; mainly EMRA harbored the CD8+ ones.

The 5'RACE method, run with constant-segment primers, produced TCR alpha and TCR beta cDNA libraries (carrying sample barcodes and UMIs). Via MiXCR, TCRdb re-called the 5' RACE reads, giving one row per CDR3 protein. The sample lists 450,000 to 650,000 distinct CDR3 sequences, roughly 20% occurring once. Concerning this clonotype: The antigen is unknown. The CDR3 end shows no conserved phenylalanine or tryptophan, and so a read error is likely.

The germline V gene has CDR1 MNHNS and CDR2 SASEGT. Deletions cut 2 bases from V and 7 bases from J, with 11 bases between. The CDR3 length is 13 residues. The chain is built from TRBV6-1 and TRBJ1-2, with D unresolved. The source of this sequence is an adult woman who had mild COVID-19 (a few samples of this study predate the infection). Cell type and time point are not known. Material: PBMCs or a T cell subset sorted from them (not recorded which). CDR3 DNA sequence: TGTGCCAGCAGTGAAACGGCAGGAGGTGGCTACACCTTA. Protein sequence: CASSETAGGGYTL.